This T cell receptor (beta chain) was sequenced in a study of blood T cell repertoires in COVID-19. Across the study: Whether acute or convalescent, the COVID-19 samples came from the United States, Italy and Spain. PBMCs, B-cell-depleted T cells, or T cells provided the cDNA or gDNA that made up the material.

Germline V lookup: CDR1 SGHTA, CDR2 FQGNSA. V lost 5 bases and J lost 1, with 8 bases in between. This CDR3 is 13 amino acids long. On this clone: Different DNA sequences within this sample yield the same CDR3.

In the authors' methods: From reference gene primer amplification, estimates of nucleated cell counts were derived. Produced via immunoSEQ multiplex PCR; TCRdb's table is partial and in-frame only. That table gives V, J and clone size, and the DNA gave D and trimming. Of approximately 140,000 clones in the sample, around nine tenths are singletons; the top ten hold approximately 1.5%. The genes are TRBV7-2 and TRBJ1-2, with D maybe TRBD1 (5 bases). The sequencing sample was made of peripheral blood. The TCR sequence derives from a woman aged 60-70 years with acute or convalescent COVID-19. CDR3 amino acids: CASSPQGNYGYTF. The CDR3 DNA is TGTGCCAGCAGCCCGCAGGGTAACTATGGCTACACCTTC.